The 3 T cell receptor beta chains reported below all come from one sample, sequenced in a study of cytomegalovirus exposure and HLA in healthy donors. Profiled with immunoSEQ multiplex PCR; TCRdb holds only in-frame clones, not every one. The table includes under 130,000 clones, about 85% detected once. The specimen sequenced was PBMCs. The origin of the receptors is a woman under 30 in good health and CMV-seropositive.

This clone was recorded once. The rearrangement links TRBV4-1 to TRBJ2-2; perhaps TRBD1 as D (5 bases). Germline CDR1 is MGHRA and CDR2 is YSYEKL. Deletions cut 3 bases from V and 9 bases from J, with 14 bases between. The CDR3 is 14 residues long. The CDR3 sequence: CASSHPRAPRELFF. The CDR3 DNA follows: TGCGCCAGCAGCCACCCCAGGGCGCCCCGGGAGCTGTTTTTT.

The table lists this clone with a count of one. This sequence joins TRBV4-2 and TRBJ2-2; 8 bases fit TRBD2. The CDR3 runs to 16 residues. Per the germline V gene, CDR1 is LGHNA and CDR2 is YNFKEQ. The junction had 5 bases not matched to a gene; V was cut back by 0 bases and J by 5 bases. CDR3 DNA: TGTGCCAGCAGCCAAGATTTAACTAGCGGTACCGGGGAGCTGTTTTTT. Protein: CASSQDLTSGTGELFF.

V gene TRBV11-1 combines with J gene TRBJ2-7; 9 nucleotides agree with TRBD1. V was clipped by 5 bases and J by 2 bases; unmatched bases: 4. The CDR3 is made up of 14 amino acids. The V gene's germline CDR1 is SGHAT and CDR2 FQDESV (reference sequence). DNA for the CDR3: TGTGCCAGCAGCATCGGGACAGGGCCCTACGAGCAGTACTTC. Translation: CASSIGTGPYEQYF.